The 3 T cell receptor beta chains given below trace back to one sample, sequenced in a study of cytomegalovirus exposure and HLA in healthy donors. Both 60 Vbeta primers and 13 Jbeta primers went into the PCR. Assay: immunoSEQ multiplex PCR; the TCRdb copy retains only in-frame clones and omits some. The repertoire holds 50,000 or so clones, with roughly 70% as singletons. Sequencing was carried out using PBMCs. The origin of the receptors is a man aged 35-49 years in good health and CMV-seropositive.

J is TRBJ2-5 and V is TRBV7-3, with D perhaps matching TRBD2 (7 bases). Germline V gene data show CDR1 as SGHTA and CDR2 as FQGTGA. This CDR3 is built from 15 residues. Trimming removed 2 bases from V and 2 bases from J, with 12 bases in between. The CDR3 DNA reads as TGTGCCAGCAGCTTAGGCGGGGGCGCACAAGAGACCCAGTACTTC. Translation gives CASSLGGGAQETQYF.

The V gene is TRBV19, the J gene TRBJ1-6; 7 nucleotides line up with TRBD1. Trimming took 9 bases from V and 10 from J; bases not matched to a gene: 9. This CDR3 comprises 13 residues. The germline V gene has CDR1 LNHDA and CDR2 SQIVND (reference sequence). The CDR3 protein is CASADRTDSPLHF. CDR3 bases: TGTGCCAGCGCGGACAGGACCGACTCACCCCTCCACTTT.

A few counts support this clone. The chain employs TRBV7-2 and TRBJ2-7, with 7 bases matching TRBD2. The germline gives CDR1 SGHTA, CDR2 FQGNSA. The length of the CDR3 is 13 residues. V lost 4 bases, J lost 7 bases, and 7 bases stayed unmatched. The CDR3: CASSYNRLAEQYF. CDR3 sequence (DNA): TGTGCCAGCAGCTACAACCGACTAGCTGAGCAGTACTTC.